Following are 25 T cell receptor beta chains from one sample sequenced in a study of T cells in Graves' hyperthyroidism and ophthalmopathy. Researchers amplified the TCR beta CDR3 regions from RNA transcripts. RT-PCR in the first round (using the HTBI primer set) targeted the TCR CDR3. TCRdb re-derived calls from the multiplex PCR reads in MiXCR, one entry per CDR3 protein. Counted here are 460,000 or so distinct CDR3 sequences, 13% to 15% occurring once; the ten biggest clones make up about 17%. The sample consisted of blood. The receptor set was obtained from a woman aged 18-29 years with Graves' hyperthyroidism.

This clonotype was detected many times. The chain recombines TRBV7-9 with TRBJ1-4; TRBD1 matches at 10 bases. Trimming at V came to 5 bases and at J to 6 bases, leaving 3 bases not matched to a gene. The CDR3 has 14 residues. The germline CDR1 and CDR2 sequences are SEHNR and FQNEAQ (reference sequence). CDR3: CASSAGTGDEKLFF. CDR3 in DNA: TGTGCCAGCAGCGCCGGGACAGGGGATGAAAAACTGTTTTTT.

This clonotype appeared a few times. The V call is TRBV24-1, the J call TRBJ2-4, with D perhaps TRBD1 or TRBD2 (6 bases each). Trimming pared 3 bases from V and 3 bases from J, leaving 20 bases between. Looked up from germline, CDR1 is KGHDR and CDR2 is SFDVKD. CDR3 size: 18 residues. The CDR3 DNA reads TGTGCCACCAGTGATCCACCAGGAGGGGGAGTTGGCAAAAACATTCAGTACTTC. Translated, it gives CATSDPPGGGVGKNIQYF.

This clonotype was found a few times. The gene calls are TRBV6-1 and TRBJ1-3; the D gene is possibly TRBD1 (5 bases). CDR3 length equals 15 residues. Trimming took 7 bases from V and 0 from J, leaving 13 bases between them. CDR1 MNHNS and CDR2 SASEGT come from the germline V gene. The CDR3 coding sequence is TGTGCCAGCAAGCGGGACCTTTACTCTGGAAACACCATATATTTT. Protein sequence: CASKRDLYSGNTIYF.

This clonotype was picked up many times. The CDR3: CASSLTLGSTDTQYF. The DNA of the CDR3 is TGTGCCAGCAGCTTGACCCTGGGTAGCACAGATACGCAGTATTTT. The rearrangement joins TRBV5-8 to TRBJ2-3; D not certain. Trimming pared 1 base from V and 0 bases from J, leaving 9 bases between. Germline V gene data show CDR1 as SGHTS and CDR2 as YDEGEE. The CDR3 consists of 15 residues. The whole variable domain, filled in from reference TRBV5-8 and TRBJ2-3, reads EAGVTQSPTHLIKTRGQQATLRCSPISGHTSVYWYQQALGLGLQFLLWYDEGEERNRGNFPPRFSGRQFPNYSSELNVNALELEDSALYLCASSLTLGSTDTQYFGPGTRLTVL.

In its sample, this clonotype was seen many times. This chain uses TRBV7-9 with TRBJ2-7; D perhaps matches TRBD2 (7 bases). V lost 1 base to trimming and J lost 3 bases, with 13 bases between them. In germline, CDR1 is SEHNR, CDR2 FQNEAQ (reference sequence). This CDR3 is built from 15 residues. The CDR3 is CASSLEAGHHYEQYF. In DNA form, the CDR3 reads TGTGCCAGCAGCTTAGAAGCGGGACACCACTACGAGCAGTACTTC.

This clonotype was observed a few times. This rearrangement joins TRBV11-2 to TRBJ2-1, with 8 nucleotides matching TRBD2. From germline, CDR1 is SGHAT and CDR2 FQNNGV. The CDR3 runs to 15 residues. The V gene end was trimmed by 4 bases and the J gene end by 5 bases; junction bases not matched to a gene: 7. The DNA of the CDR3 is TGTGCCAGCAGCTCCACAGCGGGAGAGGACAATGAGCAGTTCTTC. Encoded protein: CASSSTAGEDNEQFF. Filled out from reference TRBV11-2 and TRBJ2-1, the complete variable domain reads EAGVAQSPRYKIIEKRQSVAFWCNPISGHATLYWYQQILGQGPKLLIQFQNNGVVDDSQLPKDRFSAERLKGVDSTLKIQPAKLEDSAVYLCASSSTAGEDNEQFFGPGTRLTVL.

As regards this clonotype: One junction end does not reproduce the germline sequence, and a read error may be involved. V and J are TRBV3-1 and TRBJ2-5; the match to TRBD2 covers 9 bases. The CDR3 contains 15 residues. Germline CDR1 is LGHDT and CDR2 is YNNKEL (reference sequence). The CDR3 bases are TGTGCCAGAAGCCGACAGACTAGCGGACAAGAGACCCAGTACTTC. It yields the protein CARSRQTSGQETQYF.

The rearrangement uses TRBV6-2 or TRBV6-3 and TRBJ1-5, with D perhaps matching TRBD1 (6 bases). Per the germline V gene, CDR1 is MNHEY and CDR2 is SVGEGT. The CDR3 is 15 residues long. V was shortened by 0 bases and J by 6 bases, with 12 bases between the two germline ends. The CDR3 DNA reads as TGTGCCAGCAGTTACTCTGGACAGTCGAGTCAGCCCCAGCATTTT. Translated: CASSYSGQSSQPQHF.

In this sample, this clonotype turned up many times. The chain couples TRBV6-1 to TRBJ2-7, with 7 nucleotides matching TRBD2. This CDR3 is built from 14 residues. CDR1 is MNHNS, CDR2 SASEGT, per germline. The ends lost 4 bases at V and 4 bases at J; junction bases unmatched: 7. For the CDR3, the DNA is TGTGCCAGCAGTGGCGCGGGGGAGGGTTACGAGCAGTACTTC. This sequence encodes CASSGAGEGYEQYF.

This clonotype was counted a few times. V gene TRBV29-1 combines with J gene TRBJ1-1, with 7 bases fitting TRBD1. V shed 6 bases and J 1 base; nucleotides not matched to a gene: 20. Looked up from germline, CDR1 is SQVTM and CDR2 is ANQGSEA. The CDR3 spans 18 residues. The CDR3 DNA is TGCAGCGTCCGAAGAGGAAACCGGGACAGCCGATGGAACACTGAAGCTTTCTTT. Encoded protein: CSVRRGNRDSRWNTEAFF.

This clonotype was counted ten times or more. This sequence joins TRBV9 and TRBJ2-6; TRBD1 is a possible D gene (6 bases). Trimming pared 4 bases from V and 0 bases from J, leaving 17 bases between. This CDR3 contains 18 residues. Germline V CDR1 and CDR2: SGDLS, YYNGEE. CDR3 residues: CASSPRTDKISGANVLTF. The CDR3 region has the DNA TGTGCCAGCAGCCCCAGGACAGACAAAATCTCTGGGGCCAACGTCCTGACTTTC.

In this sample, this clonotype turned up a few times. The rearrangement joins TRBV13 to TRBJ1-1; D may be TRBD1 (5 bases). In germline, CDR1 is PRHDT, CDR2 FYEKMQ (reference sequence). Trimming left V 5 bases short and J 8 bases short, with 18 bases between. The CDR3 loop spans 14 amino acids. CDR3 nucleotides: TGTGCCAGCAGCATGCGGGGCTCGGTAACGGAAGCTTTCTTT. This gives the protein CASSMRGSVTEAFF.

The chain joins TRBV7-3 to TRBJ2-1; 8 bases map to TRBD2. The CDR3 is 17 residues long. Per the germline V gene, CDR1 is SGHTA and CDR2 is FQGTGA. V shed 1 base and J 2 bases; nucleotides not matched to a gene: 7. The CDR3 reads CASSLNLAGDAYNEQFF. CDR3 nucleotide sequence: TGTGCCAGCAGCTTAAATCTAGCGGGTGATGCCTACAATGAGCAGTTCTTC.

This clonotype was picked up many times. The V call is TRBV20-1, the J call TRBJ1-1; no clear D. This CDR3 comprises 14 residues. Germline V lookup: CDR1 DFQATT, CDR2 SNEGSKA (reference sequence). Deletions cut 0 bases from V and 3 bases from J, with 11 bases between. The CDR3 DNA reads TGCAGTGCTAGAGATCGTGAGTCTCACACTGAAGCTTTCTTT. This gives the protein CSARDRESHTEAFF.

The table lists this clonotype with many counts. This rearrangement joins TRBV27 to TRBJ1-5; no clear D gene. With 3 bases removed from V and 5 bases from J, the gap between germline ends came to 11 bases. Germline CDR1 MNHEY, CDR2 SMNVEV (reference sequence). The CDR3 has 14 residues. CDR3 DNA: TGTGCCAGCAGTTTTTGGGGTAGGGATCAGCCCCAGCATTTT. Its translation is CASSFWGRDQPQHF.

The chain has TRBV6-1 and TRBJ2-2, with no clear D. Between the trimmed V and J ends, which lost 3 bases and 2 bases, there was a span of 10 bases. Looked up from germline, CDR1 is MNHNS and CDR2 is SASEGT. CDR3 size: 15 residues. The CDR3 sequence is CASSDRVQNTGELFF. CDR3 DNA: TGTGCCAGCAGTGACCGGGTCCAAAACACCGGGGAGCTGTTTTTT.

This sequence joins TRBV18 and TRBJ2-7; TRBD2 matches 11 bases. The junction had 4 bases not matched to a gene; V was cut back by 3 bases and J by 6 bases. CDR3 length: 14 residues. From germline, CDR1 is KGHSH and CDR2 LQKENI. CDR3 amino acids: CASSPSGRAFEQYF. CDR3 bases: TGTGCCAGCTCACCTAGCGGGAGGGCCTTCGAGCAGTACTTC.

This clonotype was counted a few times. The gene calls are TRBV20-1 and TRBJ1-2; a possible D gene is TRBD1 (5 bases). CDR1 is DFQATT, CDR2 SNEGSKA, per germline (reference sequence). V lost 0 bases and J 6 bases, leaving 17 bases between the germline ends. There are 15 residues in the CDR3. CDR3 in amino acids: CSARDLLQAGDGYTF. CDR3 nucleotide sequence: TGCAGTGCTAGAGATCTCTTACAGGCCGGGGATGGCTACACCTTC.

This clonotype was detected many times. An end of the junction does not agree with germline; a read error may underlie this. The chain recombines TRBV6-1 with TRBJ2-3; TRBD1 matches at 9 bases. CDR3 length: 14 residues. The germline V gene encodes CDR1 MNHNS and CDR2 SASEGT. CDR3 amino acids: CASTEQGARDTQYF. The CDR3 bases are TGTGCCAGCACTGAACAGGGGGCGCGGGATACGCAGTATTTT.

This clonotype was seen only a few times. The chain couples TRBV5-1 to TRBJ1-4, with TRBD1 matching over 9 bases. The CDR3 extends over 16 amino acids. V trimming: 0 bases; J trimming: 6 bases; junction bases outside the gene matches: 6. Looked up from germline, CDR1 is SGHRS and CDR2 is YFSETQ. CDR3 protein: CASSLESTGGYEKLFF. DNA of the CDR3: TGCGCCAGCAGCTTGGAATCCACAGGGGGCTATGAAAAACTGTTTTTT.

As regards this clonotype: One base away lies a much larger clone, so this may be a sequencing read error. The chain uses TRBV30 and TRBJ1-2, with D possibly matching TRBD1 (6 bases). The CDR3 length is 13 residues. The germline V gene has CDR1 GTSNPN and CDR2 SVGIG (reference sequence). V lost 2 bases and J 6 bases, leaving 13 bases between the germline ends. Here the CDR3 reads CAWSLYSGDGYTF. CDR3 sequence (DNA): TGTGCCTGGAGTCTTTACTCAGGGGATGGCTACACCTTC.

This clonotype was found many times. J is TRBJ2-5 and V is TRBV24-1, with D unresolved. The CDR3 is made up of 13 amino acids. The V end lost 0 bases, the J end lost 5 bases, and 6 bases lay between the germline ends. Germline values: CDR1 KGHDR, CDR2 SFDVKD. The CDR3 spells CATSDLLGETQYF. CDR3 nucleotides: TGTGCCACCAGTGATTTGCTGGGGGAGACCCAGTACTTC.

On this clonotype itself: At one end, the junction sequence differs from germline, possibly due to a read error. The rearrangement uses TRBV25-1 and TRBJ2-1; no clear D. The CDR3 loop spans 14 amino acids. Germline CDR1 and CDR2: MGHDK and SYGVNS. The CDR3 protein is CASSEAVLYNEQSF. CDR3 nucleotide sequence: TGTGCCAGCAGTGAGGCCGTCCTCTACAATGAGCAGTCCTTC.

Written as DNA, the CDR3 is TGCAGTGCTAGGCCCGCGGCTAGCGGGACCGGGGAGCTGTTTTTT. It translates to CSARPAASGTGELFF. The chain uses TRBV20-1 and TRBJ2-2; the match to TRBD2 covers 8 bases. The CDR3 contains 15 residues. CDR1 DFQATT and CDR2 SNEGSKA come from the germline V gene (reference sequence). With V trimmed by 3 bases and J by 5 bases, 8 bases remained unmatched.

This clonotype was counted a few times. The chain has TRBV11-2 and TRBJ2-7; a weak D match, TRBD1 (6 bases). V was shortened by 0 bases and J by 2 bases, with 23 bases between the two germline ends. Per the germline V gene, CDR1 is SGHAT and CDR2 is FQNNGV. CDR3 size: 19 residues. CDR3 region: CASSLDRTGSVALTYEQYF. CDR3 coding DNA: TGTGCCAGCAGCTTAGATCGAACAGGGTCGGTGGCTCTAACCTACGAGCAGTACTTC.